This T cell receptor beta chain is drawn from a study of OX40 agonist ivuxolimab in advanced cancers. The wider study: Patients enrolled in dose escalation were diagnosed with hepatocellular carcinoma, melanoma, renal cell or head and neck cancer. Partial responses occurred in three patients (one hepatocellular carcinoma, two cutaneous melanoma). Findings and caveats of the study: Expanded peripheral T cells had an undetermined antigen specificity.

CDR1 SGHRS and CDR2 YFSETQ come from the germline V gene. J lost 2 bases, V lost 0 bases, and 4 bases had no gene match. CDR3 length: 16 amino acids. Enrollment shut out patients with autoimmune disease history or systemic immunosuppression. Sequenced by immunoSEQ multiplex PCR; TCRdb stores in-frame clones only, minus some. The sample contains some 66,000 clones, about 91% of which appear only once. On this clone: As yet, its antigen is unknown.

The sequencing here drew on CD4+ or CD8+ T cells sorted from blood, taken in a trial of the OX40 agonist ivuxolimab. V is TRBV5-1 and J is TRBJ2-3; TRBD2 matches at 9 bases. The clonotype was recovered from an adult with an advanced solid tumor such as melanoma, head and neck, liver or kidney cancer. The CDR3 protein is CASSLDAGGVTDTQYF. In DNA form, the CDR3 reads TGCGCCAGCAGCTTGGATGCGGGGGGGGTCACAGATACGCAGTATTTT.